This TCR beta chain was recorded in a study of a mutant IDH1 vaccine in newly diagnosed glioma. Whole-study context: Vaccine dosing followed radiotherapy by 4-6 weeks, or accompanied temozolomide cycles.

Sample time point: week 35, safety follow-up. What each vaccine dose contained was 300 ug of mutant IDH1 20-mer peptide, accompanied by topical imiquimod. Libraries were prepared by immunoSEQ multiplex PCR; TCRdb keeps only in-frame clonotypes and omits some of them. The table has around 57,000 clones, around four fifths seen once. The trim removed 2 bases at V and 2 bases at J, leaving 7 bases unmatched. The CDR3 extends over 17 amino acids. Germline V gene sequence: CDR1 SEHNR, CDR2 FQNEAQ (reference sequence). A word on this clone: The target antigen is unknown.

The sequencing here drew on PBMCs, taken from a glioma patient whose treatment included an IDH1 peptide vaccine. The rearrangement uses TRBV7-9 and TRBJ2-1; TRBD2 matches 9 bases. The TCR originated in a man aged 30-40 years with glioma. This chain's CDR3 is CASSLNSGGGAYNEQFF. The DNA for the CDR3 is TGTGCCAGCAGCTTAAATTCTGGCGGGGGGGCCTACAATGAGCAGTTCTTC.